The clone carrying this T cell receptor beta chain was detected only a few times. Its specificity is not known. This entry is derived from a study of T cells after yellow fever vaccination. Findings of the study overall: Most primary-vaccination clones reappeared after the booster (less than 98% CD4, roughly 88% CD8).

MiXCR was run by TCRdb on the 5' RACE reads, yielding one entry per CDR3 protein. The sample lists some 320,000 distinct CDR3 sequences, around 9.3% occurring once. This sequence was found in a man in his late teens or twenties who received the YFV17D yellow fever vaccine. Sequencing used CD4+ T cells sorted from PBMCs, obtained 5 days after the yellow fever booster vaccination.

The DNA of the CDR3 is TGTGCCACCAGTGATTCGGGGGGGGGTCGCTACAATGAGCAGTTCTTC. Protein sequence: CATSDSGGGRYNEQFF. This chain joins TRBV24-1 and TRBJ2-1; 8 bases agree with TRBD2. This CDR3 has 16 residues. The ends lost 2 bases at V and 3 bases at J; junction bases unmatched: 5. Germline CDR1 reads KGHDR; CDR2 reads SFDVKD.